These T cell receptor beta chains were read from a single sample in a study of identifying expanded T cells in peripheral blood. Clones were sequenced by immunoSEQ multiplex PCR, and TCRdb holds only the in-frame ones, with some missing. The sample shows 55,000 to 75,000 clones, over 75% of them seen only once. Material: blood. The receptors stem from a person between 18 and 75 years old in good health. Each CDR3 is given with its conserved first and last residue. The D gene is left open where the match is weak. Only part of the rows carry a size: once, few, many, or a class if the clone is expanded.

TRBJ1-1	.	once	TRBV28	14	CASSFSTSYTEAFF	TGTGCCAGCAGTTTCTCTACCTCCTACACTGAAGCTTTCTTT
TRBJ1-2	.	once	TRBV5-4	14	CASSPDIPNYGYTF	TGTGCCAGCAGTCCAGATATTCCTAACTATGGCTACACCTTC
TRBJ2-2	.	.	TRBV29-1	11	CSVADTGELFF	TGCAGCGTTGCCGACACCGGGGAGCTGTTTTTT
TRBJ2-5	.	.	TRBV2	11	CASSDRETQYF	TGTGCCAGCAGTGACCGGGAGACCCAGTACTTC
TRBJ2-5	.	.	TRBV13	12	CASRRTGETQYF	TGTGCCAGCAGACGGACTGGGGAGACCCAGTACTTC
TRBJ1-2	TRBD1	.	TRBV5-1	15	CASSLEEGQGDGYTF	TGCGCCAGCAGCTTGGAGGAGGGACAGGGGGATGGCTACACCTTC
TRBJ2-6	.	.	TRBV28	18	CASSLVRQTDSGANVLTF	TGTGCCAGCAGTTTGGTTAGGCAGACGGACTCTGGGGCCAACGTCCTGACTTTC
TRBJ1-2	.	once	TRBV5-6	13	CASHPGGWNGYTF	TGTGCCAGCCACCCTGGAGGATGGAATGGCTACACCTTC
TRBJ2-7	.	.	TRBV6-4	14	CASSDRGGSYEQYF	TGTGCCAGCAGTGACAGGGGGGGCTCCTACGAGCAGTACTTC
TRBJ2-1	TRBD2	.	TRBV5-1	15	CASSVTSGGSYEQFF	TGCGCCAGCAGCGTGACTAGCGGGGGAAGCTATGAGCAGTTCTTC
TRBJ1-4	.	.	TRBV18	13	CASSPRDNEKLFF	TGTGCCAGCTCACCAAGGGATAATGAAAAACTGTTTTTT
TRBJ2-5	.	few	TRBV7-8	16	CASSHYQLMRGETQYF	TGTGCCAGCAGCCATTACCAGCTGATGAGGGGGGAGACCCAGTACTTC
TRBJ2-2	.	few	TRBV6-4	15	CASSPNDDDTGELFF	TGTGCCAGCAGTCCCAACGACGACGACACCGGGGAGCTGTTTTTT
TRBJ2-2	TRBD1	.	TRBV6-4	16	CASSESPGGNTGELFF	TGTGCCAGCAGTGAGTCCCCAGGGGGCAACACCGGGGAGCTGTTTTTT
TRBJ1-6	.	.	TRBV30	13	CAWSVPSNSPLHF	TGTGCCTGGAGTGTTCCCAGTAATTCACCCCTCCACTTT
TRBJ2-7	.	.	TRBV10-3	14	CASHFGTHTYEQYF	TGTGCCAGCCACTTCGGGACACATACCTACGAGCAGTACTTC
TRBJ2-5	TRBD1	.	TRBV18	17	CASSPLDRGSSPETQYF	TGTGCCAGCTCACCTTTAGACAGGGGATCGTCCCCAGAGACCCAGTACTTC
TRBJ2-7	.	.	TRBV7-2	14	CASSLGISYYEQYF	TGTGCCAGCAGCTTAGGGATCAGTTACTACGAGCAGTACTTC
TRBJ2-7	.	.	TRBV29-1	13	CSAWTEEWVEQYF	TGCAGCGCCTGGACAGAGGAGTGGGTGGAGCAGTACTTC
TRBJ2-2	.	.	TRBV21-1	19	CASSKAPLAGGLWFGELFF	TGTGCCAGCAGCAAAGCGCCTCTAGCGGGGGGGCTGTGGTTCGGGGAGCTGTTTTTT
TRBJ2-1	.	few	TRBV29-1	13	CSVERQAYNEQFF	TGCAGCGTTGAGAGACAGGCCTACAATGAGCAGTTCTTC
TRBJ1-5	.	few	TRBV6-5	13	CASRQGVNQPQHF	TGTGCCAGCAGACAGGGAGTCAATCAGCCCCAGCATTTT
TRBJ1-5	.	.	TRBV6-5	16	CASSYSRSHSNQPQHF	TGTGCCAGCAGTTACTCGAGGAGCCATAGCAATCAGCCCCAGCATTTT
TRBJ1-6	TRBD1	.	TRBV7-9	14	CASSPDRALSPLHF	TGTGCCAGCAGCCCTGACAGGGCCTTATCACCCCTCCACTTT
TRBJ1-2	.	.	TRBV28	11	CASEVGHGYTF	TGTGCCAGCGAGGTGGGTCATGGCTACACCTTC
TRBJ1-2	.	.	TRBV10-3	15	CAISESRVKNYGYTF	TGTGCCATCAGTGAGTCGAGGGTTAAAAACTATGGCTACACCTTC
TRBJ2-1	.	.	TRBV19	17	CASSSDRDRGNYNEQFF	TGTGCCAGTAGTTCCGATAGGGACCGGGGAAACTACAATGAGCAGTTCTTC
TRBJ2-1	TRBD2	once	TRBV6-5	15	CASSPSGSPYNEQFF	TGTGCCAGCAGTCCAAGCGGGAGTCCCTACAATGAGCAGTTCTTC
TRBJ2-5	TRBD2	.	TRBV5-1	15	CASSSKTSGQETQYF	TGCGCCAGCAGCTCCAAGACTAGCGGCCAAGAGACCCAGTACTTC
TRBJ2-7	TRBD1	.	TRBV4-1	15	CASSDTPGTAGEQYF	TGCGCCAGCAGCGATACGCCCGGGACAGCAGGCGAGCAGTACTTC
TRBJ1-1	TRBD1	.	TRBV7-9	17	CASSSTPGQKGGTEAFF	TGTGCCAGCAGCTCTACACCGGGACAGAAAGGAGGTACTGAAGCTTTCTTT
TRBJ1-2	.	.	TRBV28	14	CASSLYTTDYGYTF	TGTGCCAGCAGTCTATACACGACCGACTATGGCTACACCTTC
TRBJ2-3	.	.	TRBV5-4	15	CASSLSVENTDTQYF	TGTGCCAGCAGCTTGTCGGTAGAGAACACAGATACGCAGTATTTT
TRBJ2-6	.	.	TRBV6-1	15	CASSDTGSGANVLTF	TGTGCCAGCAGTGATACTGGCTCTGGGGCCAACGTCCTGACTTTC
TRBJ1-2	.	.	TRBV15	14	CATSRDLNSKGYTF	TGTGCCACCAGCAGAGATCTGAACAGCAAGGGCTACACCTTC
TRBJ2-7	TRBD1	.	TRBV7-2	14	CASSPRQGPYEQYF	TGTGCCAGCAGCCCTCGACAGGGTCCGTACGAGCAGTACTTC
TRBJ2-1	.	.	TRBV27	15	CASSFPGSSYNEQFF	TGTGCCAGCAGTTTCCCCGGGAGCAGTTACAATGAGCAGTTCTTC
TRBJ2-1	TRBD2	.	TRBV6-4	14	CASSDGTSGNEQFF	TGTGCCAGCAGTGACGGGACTAGCGGGAATGAGCAGTTCTTC
TRBJ2-1	TRBD2	.	TRBV7-9	16	CASSPPGSGAYNEQFF	TGTGCCAGCAGCCCCCCCGGCAGCGGGGCCTACAATGAGCAGTTCTTC
TRBJ2-2	.	once	TRBV4-3	14	CASSGTHNTGELFF	TGCGCCAGCTCCGGGACCCACAACACCGGGGAGCTGTTTTTT
TRBJ2-3	TRBD1	.	TRBV6-1	14	CASSSTTGADTQYF	TGTGCCAGCAGCTCGACGACAGGGGCAGATACGCAGTATTTT
TRBJ2-6	.	.	TRBV6-1	14	CASSRAPGANVLTF	TGTGCCAGCAGTAGGGCGCCCGGGGCCAACGTCCTGACTTTC
TRBJ2-7	TRBD1	.	TRBV6-1	15	CASSMLGQGLHEQYF	TGTGCCAGCAGTATGTTGGGACAGGGATTACACGAGCAGTACTTC
TRBJ1-5	.	few	TRBV6-6	12	CASSSRGRPQHF	TGTGCCAGCAGCTCCCGCGGGCGGCCCCAGCATTTT
TRBJ2-1	TRBD2	.	TRBV5-4	15	CASSSGTSGAREQFF	TGTGCCAGCAGCTCCGGGACTAGCGGAGCTCGGGAGCAGTTCTTC
TRBJ2-3	.	once	TRBV21-1	14	CASSRDRRTYTQYF	TGTGCCAGCAGCCGGGACAGGAGGACCTATACGCAGTATTTT